This T cell receptor (beta chain) was sequenced during a study of blood T cells in healthy people across ages (dated by TCRdb to between 2015 and 2017). Background on the whole study: In model experiments, template switching captured about one uniquely barcoded TCR beta cDNA molecule for every two T cells. Using deep sequencing normalized with unique cDNA molecular identifiers, the study measured how TCR beta repertoire diversity changes with age. Donors were grouped into four age groups: young (average roughly 17 years), middle-aged (approximately 41), aged (about 59) and long-lived (approximately 82). To avoid experimental bias, donors of different ages were distributed randomly across sequencing lanes. Using the same blood draw, the study looked at two additional independent replicas of 1 million unique cDNA reads for two donors, one aged 18 to 29 and the other aged 80 or older. What the study reported, not specific to this receptor: Since profiling was done on bulk unsorted PBMCs, naive and antigen-experienced compartments could not be conclusively compared. Compared with the aged group, the long-lived group had more naive CD4+ T cells, fewer expanded clones and increased TCR diversity, a pattern suggesting age selection. There was a strong correlation between observed TCR beta diversity and the percentage of naive T cells measured by flow cytometry. As age increased, observed TCR beta diversity per million T cells dropped in a roughly linear way, and a significant reduction was already evident by age roughly 36. Estimates of total diversity from one million sequenced T cells were regarded as lower bounds and underestimates. Because the CMV infection status of the donors was unknown, age-related changes in expanded clonotypes may potentially have been confounded.

The donors were about 40 Caucasian individuals from Russia, aged 6 to 90 years, who were systemically healthy. Roughly 9.5 milliliters of peripheral blood were drawn from each donor into EDTA-treated Vacutainer tubes. Ficoll-Paque density-gradient centrifugation was used to isolate PBMCs, with at least 6.5 million per sample. Total RNA, at least 5 micrograms per sample, was extracted from PBMCs with Trizol reagent. Naive CD45RAhigh/CD27high T cell percentages were measured by flow cytometry on a PBMC aliquot from every donor. V was cut back by 8 bases and J by 4 bases, leaving a gap of 14 bases between them. The germline V gene (reference sequence) sets CDR1 to SEHNR and CDR2 to FQNEAQ. Its CDR3 holds 13 amino acids, cysteine through phenylalanine. Only the CDR3 DNA is retained, 39 bases long and in frame from the first base. The receptor library was made with 5' RACE. The run used an Illumina HiSeq 2500. The second PCR ran for about 6 to 11 cycles and used a J-beta primer mix along with a sample-barcoded 5' primer. Each TCR beta cDNA molecule received a unique molecular identifier from a template-switch 5' adaptor carrying 12 random nucleotides. Each sample yielded at least 3 million CDR3-containing paired-end reads. All of the RNA was converted into first-strand cDNA using the Mint cDNA synthesis kit, with a TRBC-specific oligonucleotide serving as the primer. Following uracil-DNA glycosylase treatment, all cDNA underwent a first 18-cycle PCR with the universal primers M1SS and BC2_uni_R. The paper's processing steps were these. Normalization of each sample was performed by random selection of 1 million high-quality reads, each carrying a distinct molecular identifier. Reads with shared molecular identifiers were discarded instead of being binned into consensus sequences. CDR3 identification, clonotype clustering and error correction used MiTCR with a Q25 quality threshold and the strictest error-elimination algorithm. A nonparametric unseen species model with Euler transformation was used to estimate a lower bound on total TCR beta diversity. TCRdb reanalyzed the raw reads on its own, using fastp at Q25 for trimming and MiXCR for clone calling, and kept in-frame beta chains. Here each entry gathers all rows of one CDR3 protein and keeps the most common genes and DNA. Here the V and J calls rest on TCRdb's processing, not on the authors' analysis. This sample is represented by about 800,000 distinct CDR3 sequences; about three fifths of them were singletons. The biggest ten clones account for around 20% of the sample.

Comment on this clonotype: Which antigen it targets is not known. Nothing much larger sits one base from this clone, and base qualities are not available.

This TCR was recovered from a young man in good health. Sample: blood. The sequence joins TRBV7-9 to TRBJ2-5; a tentative D call is TRBD2 (5 bases match). The nucleotides are TGTGCCAGCGGGAAGGCGGGTAGAGAGACCCAGTACTTC. This encodes CASGKAGRETQYF.